This is a list of T cell receptor beta chains from one sample in a study of radiotherapy plus CTLA-4 blockade in lung cancer. Profiled with immunoSEQ multiplex PCR; TCRdb holds only in-frame clones, not every one. This sample has 50,000 to 65,000 clones; about 76% occur once, and the top ten carry roughly 2.4%. The sample in question was peripheral blood, obtained from a patient treated with radiotherapy plus ipilimumab. These receptors came from a human donor with non-small cell lung cancer whose response to radiotherapy plus ipilimumab could not be evaluated. Both conserved end residues are part of each CDR3. The D gene is left open where the match is weak. Clone size is not always given. Where it is, it says once, few, many or a class for expanded clones.

TRBV28	NA	once	TRBJ1-2	TGTGCCAGCAGTTTTGGGGCCTATGGCTACACCTTC	CASSFGAYGYTF
TRBV5-1	TRBD1	NA	TRBJ1-6	TGCGCCAGCAGCGCCGGGACAGGGGGAGAATCCTATAATTCACCCCTCCACTTT	CASSAGTGGESYNSPLHF
TRBV6-5	TRBD1	NA	TRBJ2-7	TGTGCCAGCAGCCCCCCGGACAGGGCGGCCTACGAGCAGTACTTC	CASSPPDRAAYEQYF
TRBV7-8	NA	NA	TRBJ2-7	TGTGCCAGCAGCCTAATGTCTAGTAATGCTCAAGAGCAGTACTTC	CASSLMSSNAQEQYF
TRBV29-1	TRBD2	NA	TRBJ2-5	TGCAGCGTTGTACTAGCGGGGCGATCTCAAGAGACCCAGTACTTC	CSVVLAGRSQETQYF
TRBV7-2	TRBD2	once	TRBJ2-5	TGTGCCAGCAGCTCGGGTGTCCTAGCGGGGCAGGGGGAGACCCAGTACTTC	CASSSGVLAGQGETQYF
TRBV7-2	TRBD2	NA	TRBJ2-2	TGTGCCAGCAGCTTACGGAGCGGGGGGGCCGAGACCGGGGAGCTGTTTTTT	CASSLRSGGAETGELFF
TRBV6-6	NA	NA	TRBJ1-2	TGTGCCCCCCAACCCGACTCCCCTGGGGCTCAGGGCTACACCTTC	CAPQPDSPGAQGYTF
TRBV7-3	TRBD2	NA	TRBJ2-3	TGTGCCAGCAGCTTAACTGAAGGCGGGACTACCACAGATACGCAGTATTTT	CASSLTEGGTTTDTQYF
TRBV6-1	NA	NA	TRBJ1-4	TGTGCCCTCTCAAGCGGGGCCCTGGGGGAAAAACTGTTTTTT	CALSSGALGEKLFF
TRBV11-2	TRBD1	few	TRBJ1-4	TGTGCCAGCAGCGGTCTCAGGGGGCGCACTGAAAAACTGTTTTTT	CASSGLRGRTEKLFF
TRBV30	NA	few	TRBJ1-1	TGTGCCTGGAGTGTTTTGGCAGGCAACACTGAAGCTTTCTTT	CAWSVLAGNTEAFF
TRBV2	NA	NA	TRBJ1-5	TGTGCCAGCAGTGATGAGTCGGGTCCCCAGCCCCAGCATTTT	CASSDESGPQPQHF
TRBV4-2	NA	NA	TRBJ2-7	TGTGCCAGCAGCCAAGTCCAAGCGGTCGCCCTCGAGCAGTACTTC	CASSQVQAVALEQYF
TRBV29-1	NA	once	TRBJ2-5	TGCAGCGTTTCTACAGAACAAGAGACCCAGTACTTC	CSVSTEQETQYF
TRBV5-1	NA	NA	TRBJ1-4	TGCGCCAGCAGCTCGGCCCGGGGTGGGAATGAAAAACTGTTTTTT	CASSSARGGNEKLFF
TRBV6-1	TRBD1	NA	TRBJ1-1	TGTGCCAGCAGTGTGACAGGGAGCACTGAAGCTTTCTTT	CASSVTGSTEAFF
TRBV6-1	NA	once	TRBJ2-1	TGTGCCAGCAGTGAACTTGTGACTGCACAGTTCTTC	CASSELVTAQFF
TRBV9	NA	NA	TRBJ1-2	TGTGCCAGCAGCGCCCAGACAGTTGGCTACACCTTC	CASSAQTVGYTF
TRBV9	TRBD1	NA	TRBJ2-3	TGTGCCAGCAGCGTGCAGGGGGCGCAGGCAGATACGCAGTATTTT	CASSVQGAQADTQYF
TRBV4-2	NA	NA	TRBJ1-2	TGTGCCAGCAGCCAAGCGGTAGAACAGGGTTATGGTGGCTACACCTTC	CASSQAVEQGYGGYTF
TRBV7-6	TRBD1	NA	TRBJ1-6	TGTGCCAGCAGCTTAGAGAGGACAGGGAGTTATTCACCCCTCCACTTT	CASSLERTGSYSPLHF
TRBV2	NA	once	TRBJ1-5	TGTGCCAGCAGTGAAGGGGGAGGGGGTTACCGTGGTCAGCCCCAGCATTTT	CASSEGGGGYRGQPQHF
TRBV4-1	TRBD1	NA	TRBJ2-1	TGCGCCAGCAGCCTATCAGGACAGGCCGATGAGCAGTTCTTC	CASSLSGQADEQFF
TRBV5-1	NA	NA	TRBJ2-5	TGCGCCAGCAGCGTGGCCGGGACTTCGGAGACCCAGTACTTC	CASSVAGTSETQYF
TRBV7-2	TRBD2	NA	TRBJ2-7	TGTGCCAGCAGCTTGGACCAGGGACTAGCGGCATCGCAGTACTTC	CASSLDQGLAASQYF
TRBV11-2	NA	NA	TRBJ1-3	TGTGCCAGCAGTTTTACGGGGGTCTCTGGAAACACCATATATTTT	CASSFTGVSGNTIYF
TRBV5-3	NA	NA	TRBJ2-2	TGTGCCAGAAGACTACTTTACACCGGGGAGCTGTTTTTT	CARRLLYTGELFF
TRBV4-3	NA	few	TRBJ2-1	TGCGCCAGCAGCCCCGGCCCCTATGGAGAGTACAATGAGCAGTTCTTC	CASSPGPYGEYNEQFF
TRBV5-3	NA	NA	TRBJ1-2	TGTGCCAGAAGCGGCTTGGCAGTTAACTATGGCTACACCTTC	CARSGLAVNYGYTF
TRBV5-4	TRBD1	NA	TRBJ1-5	TGTGCCAGCAGCTTGCAGGGGGCAGGTCAGCCCCAGCATTTT	CASSLQGAGQPQHF
TRBV10-3	NA	few	TRBJ2-7	TGTGCCATCAGTTTTCTCGGGTCGGGGGACGAGCAGTACTTC	CAISFLGSGDEQYF
TRBV4-3	TRBD1	NA	TRBJ2-7	TGCGCCAGCAGCCGGTGGACAGGCGATACCTACGAGCAGTACTTC	CASSRWTGDTYEQYF
TRBV27	NA	NA	TRBJ1-3	TGTGCCAGCATGAGGCGATCTGGAAACACCATATATTTT	CASMRRSGNTIYF
TRBV5-5	TRBD1	NA	TRBJ2-7	TGTGCCAGCGGACAGGGCTCCTACGAGCAGTACTTC	CASGQGSYEQYF
TRBV2	TRBD2	few	TRBJ2-1	TGTGCCAGCACCCAGCGGGAGTATAATGAGCAGTTCTTC	CASTQREYNEQFF
TRBV5-1	NA	NA	TRBJ2-7	TGCGCCAGCAGCCGGAGGAGGGCCCTGTACGAGCAGTACTTC	CASSRRRALYEQYF
TRBV19	NA	NA	TRBJ2-3	TGTGCCAGTAAATCACCTCGGGGGTTGGGAGATACGCAGTATTTT	CASKSPRGLGDTQYF
TRBV6-1	TRBD1	NA	TRBJ2-7	TGTGCCAGCAGCTATGACAGGGGCTACGAGCAGTACTTC	CASSYDRGYEQYF
TRBV30	TRBD2	NA	TRBJ2-5	TGTGCCTGGGGGACTAGCGGGGCGGAGACCCAGTACTTC	CAWGTSGAETQYF
TRBV4-1	TRBD1	once	TRBJ1-4	TGCGCCAGCAGCCAGGCACGACAGGGGTTAAGTAATGAAAAACTGTTTTTT	CASSQARQGLSNEKLFF
TRBV13	NA	NA	TRBJ2-4	TGTGCCAGCAGCTTGAGGTCCCCCAAAAACATTCAGTACTTC	CASSLRSPKNIQYF
TRBV13	NA	few	TRBJ1-6	TGTGCCAGCAGCCGCGCCGGGGAGGTTAATTCACCCCTCCACTTT	CASSRAGEVNSPLHF
TRBV28	NA	NA	TRBJ1-1	TGTGCCAGCACCCGCTCAGGCCGGGGGGCTTTCTTT	CASTRSGRGAFF
TRBV7-2	TRBD2	NA	TRBJ2-7	TGTGCCAGCTCCTTGGCGGGGGACCTCTCCTACGAGCAGTACTTC	CASSLAGDLSYEQYF